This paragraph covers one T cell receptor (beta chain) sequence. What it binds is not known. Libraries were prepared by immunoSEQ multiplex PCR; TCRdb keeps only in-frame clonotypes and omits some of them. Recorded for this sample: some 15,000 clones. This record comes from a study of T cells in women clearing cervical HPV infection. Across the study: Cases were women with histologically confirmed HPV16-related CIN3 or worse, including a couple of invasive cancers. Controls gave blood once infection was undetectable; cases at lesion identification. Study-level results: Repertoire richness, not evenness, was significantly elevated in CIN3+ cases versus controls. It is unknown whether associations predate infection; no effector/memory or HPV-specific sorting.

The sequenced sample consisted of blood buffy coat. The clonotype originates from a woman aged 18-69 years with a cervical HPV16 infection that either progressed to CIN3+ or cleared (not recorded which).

The sequenced part of the CDR3 DNA is TGTGCCAGTAGTCCAGCGGGGGGGGCCTATGAG. Translation: CASSPAGGAYE. The CDR3 in its entirety is CASSPAGGAYEQFF. The gene calls are TRBV19 and TRBJ2-1; 10 nucleotides align to TRBD2. The read terminates 3 residues ahead of where the CDR3 ends, so the germline J gene completes it. The CDR3 covers 14 residues. Germline CDR1 LNHDA, CDR2 SQIVND (reference sequence). The trim removed 5 bases at V and 8 bases at J, leaving 6 bases unmatched.